This TCR beta chain was profiled in a study of T-cell reconstitution after alpha-beta-depleted transplantation in children. Overall study findings and caveats: Hyperexpanded clones declined; after one year, newly produced T cells mostly supplied diversity. Reported findings indicate that, about two months after transplant, alpha-beta T cells came from several hundred expanded clones, which were derived from non-depleted graft cells.

The library targeted TCRbeta and was prepared with unique molecular identifiers. In TCRdb, the PCR reads were re-called with MiXCR into one record per CDR3 protein. The sample shows about 210,000 distinct CDR3 sequences, about a sixth of them seen only once. As for this clonotype: Its antigen is not known.

The CDR3 extends over 16 amino acids. Germline values: CDR1 SGHRS, CDR2 YFSETQ. Trimming at V came to 5 bases and at J to 0 bases, leaving 9 bases not matched to a gene. The source was PBMCs, mostly from graft donor cells, collected 360 days after TCRalphabeta/CD19-depleted stem cell transplant. This sequence joins TRBV5-1 and TRBJ2-5, with 8 nucleotides matching TRBD2. The clonotype originates from a male patient aged 2 to 9 who had a stem cell transplant for acute lymphoblastic leukemia, so the T cells may come from the graft donor. CDR3 sequence: CASRLYSGVYQETQYF. The CDR3 bases are TGCGCCAGCAGACTTTATAGCGGGGTGTACCAAGAGACCCAGTACTTC. Looking up the rest from reference TRBV5-1 and TRBJ2-5 gives the full variable domain: KAGVTQTPRYLIKTRGQQVTLSCSPISGHRSVSWYQQTPGQGLQFLFEYFSETQRNKGNFPGRFSGRQFSNSRSEMNVSTLELGDSALYLCASRLYSGVYQETQYFGPGTRLLVL.